This T cell receptor beta chain was identified in a study of T cell responses to AZD1222 COVID-19 vaccine. Study-level information: Researchers grouped second doses given at about 4 or about 12 weeks into one pool.

In regard to this clone: Its antigen remains unknown.

Study findings and constraints: At baseline, seropositivity was found in only 5 to 7 AZD1222 recipients. A mostly white British donor set with more females was recruited, and clonal diversity was possibly underestimated.

The data were produced by immunoSEQ multiplex PCR, yet TCRdb's version contains in-frame clones alone and is incomplete. The repertoire holds about 150,000 clones, around 94% seen once, with over 1% in the top ten. V was pared by 4 bases and J by 5 bases, with 5 bases between. The CDR3 runs 11 residues. Germline V gene lookup returns CDR1 SGDLS and CDR2 YYNGEE. The source of this sequence is an adult in good health. The chain combines TRBV9 with TRBJ2-3, with D uncertain. The specimen was peripheral blood, collected on day 0 of AZD1222 vaccination. CDR3 protein: CASSTGDTQYF. The CDR3 nucleotides are TGTGCCAGCAGCACGGGAGATACGCAGTATTTT. The full variable domain, completed using reference TRBV9 and TRBJ2-3, is DSGVTQTPKHLITATGQRVTLRCSPRSGDLSVYWYQQSLDQGLQFLIQYYNGEERAKGNILERFSAQQFPDLHSELNLSSLELGDSALYFCASSTGDTQYFGPGTRLTVL.